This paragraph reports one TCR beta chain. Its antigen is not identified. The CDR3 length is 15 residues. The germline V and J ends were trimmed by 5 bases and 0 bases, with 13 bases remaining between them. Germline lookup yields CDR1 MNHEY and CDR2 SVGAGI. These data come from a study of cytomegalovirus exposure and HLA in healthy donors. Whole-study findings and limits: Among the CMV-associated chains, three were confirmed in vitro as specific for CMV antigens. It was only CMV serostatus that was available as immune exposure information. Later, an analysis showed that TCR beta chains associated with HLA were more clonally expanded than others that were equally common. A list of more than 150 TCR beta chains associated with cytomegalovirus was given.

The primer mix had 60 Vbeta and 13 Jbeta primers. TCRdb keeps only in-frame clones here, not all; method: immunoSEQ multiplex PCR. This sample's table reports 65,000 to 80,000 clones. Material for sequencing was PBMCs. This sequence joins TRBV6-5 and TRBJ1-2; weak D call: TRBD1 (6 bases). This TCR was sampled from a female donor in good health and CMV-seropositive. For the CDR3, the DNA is TGTGCCAGCAGTAAGAACTCAGGGGCTAACTATGGCTACACCTTC. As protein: CASSKNSGANYGYTF.